This TCR beta chain is from a study of T cells after yellow fever vaccination. To note about this clonotype: Its antigen is not identified.

General study points: Weaker overall, the secondary response nonetheless peaked faster (day 5 versus 15). Subsequent booster samples again held most clones from primary vaccination (around 96% CD4, about 85% CD8).

The CDR3 contains 15 residues. Germline trimming cut 2 bases from V and 2 bases from J; bases unmatched to any gene: 2. Germline V gene data show CDR1 as MRHNA and CDR2 as SNTAGT. Making TCR cDNA involved 5'RACE template switching, which added UMIs and a universal primer site. MiXCR, run by TCRdb on the 5' RACE reads, gives a single entry per CDR3 protein. The sample lists about 330,000 distinct CDR3 sequences, over 4% occurring once. This chain uses TRBV6-4 with TRBJ2-3; 9 bases are a match to TRBD2. The sequencing here drew on PBMCs, taken 5 days after the yellow fever booster vaccination. The TCR originated in a young man who received the YFV17D yellow fever vaccine. The CDR3 here is CASSDERGATDTQYF. The DNA of the CDR3 is TGTGCCAGCAGTGACGAGCGGGGGGCCACAGATACGCAGTATTTT.